Given below is one T cell receptor beta chain in context. The sample belongs to a study of blood T cell repertoires in COVID-19. Measured with immunoSEQ multiplex PCR; TCRdb has only the in-frame clones, and not every one. This table has more than 150,000 clones, over 75% appearing once. The germline V gene has CDR1 SGDLS and CDR2 YYNGEE. Between the trimmed V and J ends, which lost 4 bases and 6 bases, there was a span of 19 bases. The CDR3 is made up of 15 amino acids. The chain has TRBV9 and TRBJ1-2; a weak D match, TRBD1 (6 bases). Sequences were obtained from peripheral blood. This clonotype was sampled from a middle-aged man who had recovered from COVID-19. CDR3 DNA: TGTGCCAGCAGCCTTACAGGGACCGGGTTTGATGGCTACACCTTC. It encodes CASSLTGTGFDGYTF.